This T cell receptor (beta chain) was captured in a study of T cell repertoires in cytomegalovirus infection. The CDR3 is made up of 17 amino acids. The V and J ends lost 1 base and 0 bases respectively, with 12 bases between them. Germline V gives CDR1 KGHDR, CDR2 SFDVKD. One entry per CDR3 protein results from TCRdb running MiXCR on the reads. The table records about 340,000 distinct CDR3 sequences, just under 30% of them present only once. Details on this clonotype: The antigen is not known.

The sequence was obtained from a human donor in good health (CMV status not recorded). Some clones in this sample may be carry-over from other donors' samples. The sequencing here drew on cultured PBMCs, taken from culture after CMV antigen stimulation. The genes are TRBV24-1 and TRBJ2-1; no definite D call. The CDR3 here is CATSDLKVPSSYNEQFF. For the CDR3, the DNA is TGTGCCACCAGTGATTTAAAAGTTCCCAGCTCCTACAATGAGCAGTTCTTC.